This T cell receptor (beta chain) was found in a study of blood T cell repertoires in COVID-19. For the study at large: Both acute and convalescent COVID-19 samples were obtained from the United States, Italy and Spain.

This CDR3 spans 15 amino acids. The junction had 12 bases not matched to a gene; V was cut back by 4 bases and J by 9 bases. CDR1 and CDR2 from the germline V gene are LGHDT and YNNKEL (reference sequence). The authors' processing: Reference gene primers were amplified, and this amplification served to estimate nucleated cell counts. The table came from immunoSEQ multiplex PCR; TCRdb's copy has only in-frame clones and leaves some out. V and J calls and clone size follow that table, whereas D and trimming were derived from the DNA. The data show almost 200,000 clones, with 70% to 80% seen just once and 6% held by the top ten. Patients from Seattle were sampled longitudinally, starting during active infection.

Sequencing was performed on peripheral blood. This sequence joins TRBV3-1 (or the pseudogene TRBV3-2) and TRBJ1-1; TRBD1 aligns across 9 bases. This sequence was found in a woman aged 40 to 50 with COVID-19, enrolled during active disease. In DNA, the CDR3 is TGTGCCAGCAGCCGGTACCGGGACAGGGAAGTAAAAGCTTTCTTT. It encodes CASSRYRDREVKAFF.